This entry features one T cell receptor (beta chain) sequence. This receptor's antigen is unknown. The record has no base qualities; no much larger clone is one base away. Libraries were prepared through the immunoSEQ multiplex PCR assay. The multiplex PCR relied on a mix of 60 forward primers for TCR Vbeta segments and 13 reverse primers for TCR Jbeta segments. The CDR3 region of rearranged TCR beta genes was amplified from genomic DNA by a multiplex PCR assay. The amplified TCR beta libraries were sequenced on the Illumina HiSeq System as 87-base-pair reads. The authors' analysis ran thus. Across the 500 to 850 repertoires, a later analysis counted tens of millions of unique TCR beta chains, some 11 million of which were shared by at least two donors. Raw reads were error-corrected and collapsed into unique sequences by a nearest-neighbor algorithm in which closely related sequences were merged to remove PCR and sequencing errors. To assign V, D and J gene segments, CDR3 sequences were aligned to IMGT reference sequences. For a sequence to be retained, a match of at least six nucleotides was required to both a V gene segment and a J gene segment. Rearrangements were called productive when the CDR3 lacked stop codons and stayed in frame with V and J; all others were non-productive. CDR3 was defined according to IMGT convention as the region running from the second conserved V-encoded cysteine to the conserved J-encoded phenylalanine. The earlier analysis of 500 to 750 of the donors excluded any sequence lacking an unambiguous match to a single V gene segment. In an earlier analysis of approximately 590 of the donors, V segments were called functional above 56.7% productive rearrangements and were called segregating when the between-donor standard deviation exceeded 5%. To diagnose cytomegalovirus status from the catalog of TCR beta chain sequences, a statistical classification framework was built. In a later analysis, TCR nucleotide sequences were compared against IMGT/GENE-DB human TR gene sequences so that V and J genes could be assigned. Using the TCRdist pipeline, a later analysis assigned CDR3 sequences along with most-parsimonious VDJ recombination scenarios. In a later analysis, each TCR beta chain was defined by its CDR3 amino acid sequence together with its V-gene family, and reads without a unique V-gene family were excluded. A later analysis removed 500 to 650 highly shared, low-generation-probability nucleotide sequences to deal with suspected cross-contamination and a sequencing artifact. For each public chain, a later analysis derived a clonal expansion index from normalized ranks of inferred template counts within each repertoire. Generation probabilities in a later analysis came from a VDJ recombination model fitted to out-of-frame rearrangements, and those results were checked against IGoR. In a later analysis, hypergeometric tests were used to score TCR-TCR, TCR-HLA and TCR-CMV co-occurrence, with a repertoire-size bias correction applied to TCR pairs. False discovery rates were estimated in a later analysis by permuting HLA or CMV assignments 20 times. A later analysis grouped co-occurring TCRs with DBSCAN, adding TCRdist sequence similarity when clustering within HLA-allele-positive subsets. Repertoires with fewer than 30,000 or more than 120,000 public chains, plus five repertoires with anomalous nucleotide sharing, were excluded from co-occurrence clustering. What TCRdb holds here is the immuneACCESS table cut down to in-frame rearrangements. Part of the clones is not present; checked against another copy, under half of the missing clones reflect an unresolved V gene, and the others are unexplained. V, J and clone size derive from that table, while D and trimming were established from the DNA sequence. The sample table holds about 140,000 clones, of which around four fifths were seen once. The leading ten clones occupy 1.2% to 1.5% of the sample.

The cohort comprised hundreds of healthy bone marrow donors. Cohort members were all nominally healthy when sampled, although unrecorded immune exposures were likely present. The donor tested CMV seropositive and was one of the 289 seropositive cohort members. Each donor provided a peripheral blood sample, and peripheral blood mononuclear cells were used for TCR beta sequencing. The Qiagen DNeasy Blood Extraction Kit was used to extract genomic DNA from the blood cell samples. This sample is part of a study of cytomegalovirus exposure and HLA in healthy donors (dated by TCRdb to about 2017). Concerning the study at large: An earlier analysis of under 600 of the donors reported roughly 300 Gb of sequence data and around 120 million unique TCR beta sequences from 150 million to 200 million T cells. Around 300 gigabases of sequencing data and approximately 85 million unique TCR sequences were included in an early release covering about 620 HLA-typed donors. The genetic ancestry cluster associated with self-reported Caucasian donors included around four fifths of the 300 to 450 genotyped donors. The study aimed to test whether cataloging public T cell receptors could reveal signatures of past pathogen exposure. The study used immunosequencing to profile the T cell repertoires of around 600 subjects and linked those repertoires to cytomegalovirus serostatus. In addition to the first cohort of about 650 subjects, a separate validation cohort of 120 different subjects was used. High-throughput TCR immunosequencing, statistical association of individual TCRs with disease status, and machine learning were combined to predict cytomegalovirus infection status. A later analysis re-analyzed previously published TCR beta repertoires from hundreds of donors and added high-resolution HLA genotyping to study TCR occurrence patterns. The later analysis used no new phenotypic data to find candidate immune exposures, relying instead on TCR beta sequences and their occurrence across donors. An earlier analysis of around 640 of the donors used high-throughput TCR beta sequencing to judge whether each TCR beta V gene segment behaved as functional or pseudogenic. Donor age, sex, ethnicity and CMV serostatus were compiled alongside the repertoire data. A later genetic analysis took genome-wide SNP genotypes for about three fifths of the roughly 670 donors and used that subset as a discovery cohort. Every discovery cohort repertoire had been produced on one sequencing platform. HLA typing included class I and class II loci at four-digit resolution. The number of donors typed differed by locus, with 629-630 for A, B, C, DRB1 and DQB1, 522 for DQA1, nearly 610 for DPA1, and some 470 for DPB1. Roughly five DR-DQ haplotypes were handled as single units for association and clustering because linkage in the cohort was strong. Among some 400 genotyped donors of the cohort, an average of roughly 240,000 unique TCR beta nucleotide sequences were sequenced per donor, about a sixth of them non-productive.

General conclusions and limits of the study: In a later analysis, TCR association rates were found to vary across HLA loci, with the most associated TCRs seen for DRB1 alleles and the fewest for HLA-C alleles. According to a later genetic analysis, donors in an Asian-associated ancestry cluster had fewer N-insertions in productive TCRs than the roughly 700-donor mean. The study listed 164 TCR beta chains as associated with cytomegalovirus. A cluster of highly shared sequence variants was judged likely to be a technical artifact of the sequencing pipeline. Across donors, most TCR sequences were observed very rarely, whereas some public TCRs were present in many individuals. Because HLA typing was missing for some donors at each locus, association tests included only the typed subset. A further reported finding was that TCR beta sequences accurately predicted the HLA-A and HLA-B alleles for most subjects in the first cohort. A later analysis found that most CMV-associated TCR beta chains appeared HLA-restricted, with HLA associations seemingly driven largely by CMV exposure. Linkage disequilibrium might explain the correlated functional status among segregating V segments, but an unknown experimental factor could not be excluded. The earlier analysis of fewer than 750 of the donors excluded over 15 rarely observed V segments, including chromosome 9 orphons, because counts were too low. An association between a missense DCLRE1C variant and V-gene and J-gene trimming of TCR beta chains was found in a later genetic analysis and replicated in an independent cohort. Some IMGT-functional V segments, including TRBV6-2 and TRBV6-3, could not be distinguished by the 87-base-pair reads and were therefore excluded. In an earlier analysis of around 500 of the donors, most TCR beta V segments appeared in productive rearrangements about 90% or about 30% of the time, broadly matching IMGT annotations. In vitro tests confirmed that a few of the cytomegalovirus-associated TCR beta chains recognize cytomegalovirus antigens. The cohort was sequenced for TCR beta chains only, and without alpha or paired-chain data the features that could be detected were limited. It was suggested by the authors that the approach could potentially be generalized to other disease states and immunological phenotypes. Cytomegalovirus status was reported to be diagnosed by the classifier with high specificity and sensitivity in both the original and validation cohorts. For the cohort, immune exposure information was limited to CMV serostatus. The presence/absence analyses assumed that sequencing depth was roughly uniform across donors, and that assumption may not be true. In a later analysis, HLA-associated TCR beta chains were found to be more clonally expanded and to have lower generation probabilities than equally common non-associated chains. According to a later analysis, parvovirus B19, influenza, CMV and Epstein-Barr virus appeared linked to several top co-occurrence clusters. At a false discovery rate of 0.05, a later analysis linked 16,951 TCR beta sequences to specific HLA alleles. Assigning TCR associations to individual alleles was difficult when HLA alleles, especially DR and DQ, strongly co-occurred.

Its CDR3 holds 15 amino acids, cysteine through phenylalanine. Only the CDR3 DNA stays, 45 bases, in frame from base 1. V is reduced by 4 bases and J by 8 bases, leaving a spacing of 15 bases between them. CDR1 SNHLY and CDR2 FYNNEI were looked up in the germline V gene. The chain links TRBV2 with TRBJ1-6, with a tentative D gene TRBD1 over 6 matching bases. The specimen sequenced was PBMCs. The sequence was obtained from a young man in good health and CMV-seropositive. The CDR3 region has the sequence CASSARGGRDSPLHF. The sequenced DNA: TGTGCCAGCAGTGCGCGCGGGGGCAGGGATTCACCCCTCCACTTT.